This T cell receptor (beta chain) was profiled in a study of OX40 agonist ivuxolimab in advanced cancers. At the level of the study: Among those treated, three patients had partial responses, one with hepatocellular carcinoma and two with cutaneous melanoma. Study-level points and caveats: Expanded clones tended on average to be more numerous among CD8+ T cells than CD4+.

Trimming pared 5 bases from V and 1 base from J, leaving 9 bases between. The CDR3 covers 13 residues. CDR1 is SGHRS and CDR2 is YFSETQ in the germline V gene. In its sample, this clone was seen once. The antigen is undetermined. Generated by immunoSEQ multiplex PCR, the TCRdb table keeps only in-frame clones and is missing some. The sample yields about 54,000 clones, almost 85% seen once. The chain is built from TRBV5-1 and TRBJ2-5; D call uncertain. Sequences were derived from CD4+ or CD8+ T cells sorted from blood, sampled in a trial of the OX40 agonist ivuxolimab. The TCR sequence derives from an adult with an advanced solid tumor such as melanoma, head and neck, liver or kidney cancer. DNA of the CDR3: TGCGCCAGCAGGGTCGAAATCCAAGAGACCCAGTACTTC. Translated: CASRVEIQETQYF.